This T cell receptor beta chain is from a study of blood T cell repertoires in COVID-19. The wider study: Nucleic acid was either cDNA or gDNA, and it came from T cells, B-cell-depleted T cells, or PBMCs.

Germline CDR1 reads SNHLY; CDR2 reads FYNNEI. The length of the CDR3 is 13 residues. V dropped 3 bases and J dropped 8; count of bases not matched to a gene: 6. As handled by the study authors: Nucleated cell number was recorded as an estimate derived from reference gene primer amplification. TCRdb's table, derived via immunoSEQ multiplex PCR, lists solely in-frame clones and lacks some. The D gene and trimming were derived from the DNA, and the V and J assignments and clone size from that table. This table has roughly 150,000 clones, around nine tenths appearing once. The sequence derives from a human donor in a cohort sampled during active COVID-19. The V gene is TRBV2, the J gene TRBJ1-2; 7 bases map to TRBD1. Material: peripheral blood. CDR3 in DNA: TGTGCCAGCAGTGAGAGGGGGCGGATGGGCTACACCTTC. Encoded protein: CASSERGRMGYTF.